This T cell receptor (beta chain) was documented in a study of shared clonotypes between healthy human individuals. Study information: Per donor, three plates held CD4 naive cells, three held CD4 memory, two held CD8 naive and one held CD8 memory.

Study outcomes and limitations: Blood was the sole source, and tissue repertoires probably differ.

Details on this clone: The antigen remains undetermined.

A split of CD4+ cells into CD45RA+ naive and CD45RA-negative memory subsets was performed. This CDR3 contains 15 residues. Germline V gives CDR1 ENHRY, CDR2 SYGVKD. The V and J ends lost 5 bases and 8 bases, in that order; junction bases with no gene match: 8. Under the authors' procedure: There were no quality scores in the junction-only immunoSEQ sequences, so filtering differed. Sequenced by immunoSEQ multiplex PCR; TCRdb stores in-frame clones only, minus some. That table gives V, J and clone size, and the DNA gave D and trimming. The sample has some 2,000,000 clones, 90% to 95% seen once. The clonotype originates from a man aged 18 to 29 in good health. This chain connects TRBV10-3 to TRBJ2-1, with 11 bases matching TRBD2. Specimen: naive CD4+ T cells sorted from blood. Subset: CD45RA+ positively selected. This chain's CDR3 is CAISNLAGGIDEQFF. CDR3 DNA sequence: TGTGCCATCAGTAATCTAGCGGGAGGAATCGATGAGCAGTTCTTC.